Listed below are T cell receptor beta chains from one sample, sequenced in a study of human T cells and chemical hapten exposure. One entry per CDR3 protein results from TCRdb running MiXCR on the RACE reads. Among approximately 110,000 distinct CDR3 sequences listed, 30% to 35% were seen once. This specimen was whole blood, taken in connection with sensitization to the hapten diphenylcyclopropenone (DPC). These receptors were collected from a man in his forties or fifties with alopecia areata. Some clones in this sample may be carry-over from other donors' samples. The CDR3 runs from the conserved cysteine through the conserved F or W. The D gene is left open where the match is weak. Some rows have no size entry. The others give once, few or many, or a class for an expanded clone.

TRBV12-3/TRBV12-4	NA	TRBJ1-1	NA	TGTGCCAGCAGTCTCCTAATGAACACTGAAGCTTTCTTT	CASSLLMNTEAFF
TRBV10-3	NA	TRBJ2-1	NA	TGTGCCATCAGTGGTTCGGACCTGAACAATGAGCAGTTCTTC	CAISGSDLNNEQFF
TRBV6-5	NA	TRBJ1-3	NA	TGTGCCAGCAGACCCAGGTCCGACTCTGGAAACACCATATATTTT	CASRPRSDSGNTIYF
TRBV29-1	NA	TRBJ1-1	many	TGCAGCGTGGGTGAACAGTTCAACACTGAAGCTTTCTTT	CSVGEQFNTEAFF
TRBV5-6	NA	TRBJ2-1	few	TGTGCCAGCAGCTCTATAGGGGCGGGGTACAATGAGCAGTTCTTC	CASSSIGAGYNEQFF
TRBV27	TRBD1	TRBJ1-2	NA	TGTGCCAGCAGTTCGGACAGGGTTAACTATGGCTACACCTTC	CASSSDRVNYGYTF
TRBV6-6	NA	TRBJ2-3	few	TGTGCCAGCAGACCGCCGGTCTGGACTAGCACAGATACGCAGTATTTT	CASRPPVWTSTDTQYF
TRBV5-1	TRBD1	TRBJ1-1	NA	TGCGCCAGCAGCTCGGGTCCCCCAGTTGACAGGGCGAACACTGAAGCTTTCTTT	CASSSGPPVDRANTEAFF
TRBV12-3/TRBV12-4	NA	TRBJ2-5	few	TGTGCCAGCAGTTGGCAGGGGAATGGAGAGACCCAGTACTTC	CASSWQGNGETQYF
TRBV11-2	NA	TRBJ2-3	NA	TGTGCCAGCAGCTTGCTCCCAGCGGGTCTCCCAGATACGCAGTATTTT	CASSLLPAGLPDTQYF
TRBV20-1	TRBD2	TRBJ2-3	NA	TGCAGTGCATCACTGCTAGCGGGAAGCACAGATACGCAGTATTTT	CSASLLAGSTDTQYF
TRBV11-2	NA	TRBJ2-1	NA	TGTGCCAGCAGCTTACCTAAGAGCTCCTACAATGAGCAGTTCTTC	CASSLPKSSYNEQFF
TRBV20-1	NA	TRBJ2-3	few	TGCAGTGCTAGACTGTCTGTGTCGGGGGCAAGGAGGATAGATACGCAGTATTTT	CSARLSVSGARRIDTQYF
TRBV29-1	NA	TRBJ1-5	many	TGCAGCGTTGGACACGATCAGCCCCAGCATTTT	CSVGHDQPQHF
TRBV29-1	NA	TRBJ2-1	NA	TGCAGCGTTGGAGGGACCTACAATGAGCAGTTCTTC	CSVGGTYNEQFF
TRBV11-1	TRBD2	TRBJ2-5	few	TGTGCCAGCAAGATTGGAACCGGGACTAGCGGGAGGGAGACCCAGTACTTC	CASKIGTGTSGRETQYF
TRBV11-2	NA	TRBJ1-5	NA	TGTCCAGGCGGTGGGAGCAATCAGCCCCAGCATTTT	CPGGGSNQPQHF
TRBV5-6	NA	TRBJ2-5	NA	TGTGCCAGCAGCTTGGCCGGGAGGACCCAGTACTTC	CASSLAGRTQYF
TRBV7-9	TRBD1	TRBJ1-5	NA	TGTGCCAGCAGCCTAGGCGGACAGGGCAGTCAGCCCCAGCATTTT	CASSLGGQGSQPQHF
TRBV6-2/TRBV6-3	NA	TRBJ1-5	NA	TGTGCCAGCACTCCCGGGGGGGGCCGTCAGCCCCAGCATTTT	CASTPGGGRQPQHF
TRBV7-2	TRBD1	TRBJ2-6	NA	TGTGCCAGCAGCTTGACAGGGGGACCCGAATCTGGGGCCAACGTCCTGACTTTC	CASSLTGGPESGANVLTF
TRBV29-1	NA	TRBJ1-3	NA	TGCAGCGTTGAGGGGAATGGAAACACCATATATTTT	CSVEGNGNTIYF
TRBV18	TRBD2	TRBJ2-3	NA	TGTGCCAGCTCAGTGACTAGCGGGAGTGGCACAGATACGCAGTATTTT	CASSVTSGSGTDTQYF
TRBV19	NA	TRBJ1-2	few	TGTGCCAGTAACTCGAACGCAGGGAACTATGGCTACACCTTC	CASNSNAGNYGYTF
TRBV7-9	NA	TRBJ1-3	NA	TGTGCCAGCACCCTACTTCCAGGGGACGACACCATATATTTT	CASTLLPGDDTIYF
TRBV7-9	NA	TRBJ1-1	NA	TGTGCCAGCAGCTTAGTAGGGGAGCAGGAAGCTTTCTTT	CASSLVGEQEAFF
TRBV6-6	NA	TRBJ2-3	NA	TGTGCCAGCAGTCGGCACGAGCGAGACACAGATACGCAGTATTTT	CASSRHERDTDTQYF
TRBV30	NA	TRBJ2-2	NA	TGTGCCTGGAGTCCAAAGTGGGGGACCCCGGACACCGGGGAGCTGTTTTTT	CAWSPKWGTPDTGELFF
TRBV14	TRBD1	TRBJ1-1	few	TGTGCCAGCAGCCTCCGGACAGGCATGAACACTGAAGCTTTCTTT	CASSLRTGMNTEAFF
TRBV30	NA	TRBJ2-7	NA	TGTGCCTGGAGTTTAGGCATCTTCTACGAGCAGTACTTC	CAWSLGIFYEQYF
TRBV6-6	NA	TRBJ2-2	NA	TGTGCCAGCAGTTATGGCGGCACGAACACCGGGGAGCTGTTTTTT	CASSYGGTNTGELFF
TRBV27	NA	TRBJ1-5	few	TGTGCCAGCAGTTCGACGGGGACGGTCAATCAGCCCCAGCATTTT	CASSSTGTVNQPQHF
TRBV12-3/TRBV12-4	NA	TRBJ1-1	NA	TGTGCCAGCATCCTCGGTGAATTCGCTGAAGCTTTCTTT	CASILGEFAEAFF
TRBV5-1	TRBD2	TRBJ2-3	NA	TGCGCCAGCAGCTCAACTAGCGGGCGCAGCACAGATACGCAGTATTTT	CASSSTSGRSTDTQYF
TRBV29-1	TRBD1	TRBJ2-1	NA	TGCAGCGTTGAAAGGGGGCTAGCCGCCAATGAGCAGTTCTTC	CSVERGLAANEQFF
TRBV27	NA	TRBJ1-5	NA	TGTGCCAGCAGTCCCTTCCTGCATTTT	CASSPFLHF
TRBV6-5	TRBD1	TRBJ2-4	NA	TGTGCCAGCAGTTCCCGGACAGGGCAAAACATTCAGTACTTC	CASSSRTGQNIQYF
TRBV6-2/TRBV6-3	NA	TRBJ1-1	few	TGTGCCAGCAGTCACACAGTGAACACTGAAGCTTTCTTT	CASSHTVNTEAFF
TRBV1	NA	TRBJ2-1	NA	TGCACCAGCAGCCATGAAACTAGCGGGATTGCCGGTGAGCAGTTCTTC	CTSSHETSGIAGEQFF
TRBV29-1	TRBD2	TRBJ2-1	few	TGCAGCGGACTAGCGGGAGTCGCGTACAATGAGCAGTTCTTC	CSGLAGVAYNEQFF
TRBV30	NA	TRBJ1-5	NA	TGTGCCTGGAGTGTGCAGGGTAATCAGCCCCAGCATTTT	CAWSVQGNQPQHF
TRBV14	TRBD1	TRBJ2-3	NA	TGTGCCAGCAGCTCGCGGGACAGGGGATCCACAGATACGCAGTATTTT	CASSSRDRGSTDTQYF
TRBV2	NA	TRBJ2-3	NA	TGTGCCAGCGGCAGGGGCACAGATACGCAGTATTTT	CASGRGTDTQYF
TRBV5-1	TRBD1	TRBJ2-5	many	TGCGCCAGCAACGGCGGGGGACAGGGTATCGAGACCCAGTACTTC	CASNGGGQGIETQYF
TRBV4-3	NA	TRBJ1-3	few	TGCGCCAGCAGCCAAGATCGGCAGACACCTGGAAACACCATATATTTT	CASSQDRQTPGNTIYF
TRBV7-7	NA	TRBJ2-2	few	TGTGCTAGCAGCTCCAGGGGTTCCGGGGAGCTGTTTTTT	CASSSRGSGELFF